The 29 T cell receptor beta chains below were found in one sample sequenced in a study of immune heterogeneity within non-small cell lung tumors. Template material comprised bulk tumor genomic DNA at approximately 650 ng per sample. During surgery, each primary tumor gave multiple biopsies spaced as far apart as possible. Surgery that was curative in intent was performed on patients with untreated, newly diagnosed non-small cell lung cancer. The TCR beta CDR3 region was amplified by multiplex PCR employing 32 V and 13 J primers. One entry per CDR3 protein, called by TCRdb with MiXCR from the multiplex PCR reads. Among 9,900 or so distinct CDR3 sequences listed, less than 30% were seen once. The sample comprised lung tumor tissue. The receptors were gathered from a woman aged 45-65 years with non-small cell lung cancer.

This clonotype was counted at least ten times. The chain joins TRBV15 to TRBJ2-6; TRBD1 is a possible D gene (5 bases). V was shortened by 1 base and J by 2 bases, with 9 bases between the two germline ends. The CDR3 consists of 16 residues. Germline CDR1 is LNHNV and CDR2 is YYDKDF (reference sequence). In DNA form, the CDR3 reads TGTGCCACCAGCAGAGCCAGGGTTGCTGGGGCCAACGTCCTGACTTTC. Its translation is CATSRARVAGANVLTF.

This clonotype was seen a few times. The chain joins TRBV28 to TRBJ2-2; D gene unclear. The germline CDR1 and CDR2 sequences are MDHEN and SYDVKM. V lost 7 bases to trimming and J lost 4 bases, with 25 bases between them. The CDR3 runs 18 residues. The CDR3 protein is CASKTTRHRRLGTGELFF. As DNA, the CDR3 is TGTGCCAGCAAGACAACCCGACATCGGCGCCTGGGCACCGGGGAGCTGTTTTTT.

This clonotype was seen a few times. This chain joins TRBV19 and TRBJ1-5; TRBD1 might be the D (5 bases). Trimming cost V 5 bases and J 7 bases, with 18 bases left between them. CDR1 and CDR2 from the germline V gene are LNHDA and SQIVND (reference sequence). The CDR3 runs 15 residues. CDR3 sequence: CASSRSSGGGQPQHF. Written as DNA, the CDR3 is TGTGCCAGTAGTCGTAGTAGCGGGGGAGGGCAGCCCCAGCATTTT.

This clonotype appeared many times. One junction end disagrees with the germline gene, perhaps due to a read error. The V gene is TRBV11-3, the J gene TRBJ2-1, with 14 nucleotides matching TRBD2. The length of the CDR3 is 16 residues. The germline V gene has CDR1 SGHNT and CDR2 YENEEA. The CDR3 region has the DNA TGTGTCAGCAGTTTGGGGGGACTAGCGGGGGTTAATGAGCAGTTCTTC. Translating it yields CVSSLGGLAGVNEQFF.

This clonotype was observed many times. CDR3 residues: CASSPTPGGGGNGYTF. As DNA, the CDR3 is TGTGCCAGCAGCCCCACCCCTGGGGGAGGGGGCAATGGCTACACCTTC. The gene calls are TRBV6-2 or TRBV6-3 and TRBJ1-2; 7 bases are shared with TRBD1. Per the germline V gene, CDR1 is MNHEY and CDR2 is SVGEGT. V was clipped by 6 bases and J by 6 bases; unmatched bases: 16. The CDR3 runs to 16 residues.

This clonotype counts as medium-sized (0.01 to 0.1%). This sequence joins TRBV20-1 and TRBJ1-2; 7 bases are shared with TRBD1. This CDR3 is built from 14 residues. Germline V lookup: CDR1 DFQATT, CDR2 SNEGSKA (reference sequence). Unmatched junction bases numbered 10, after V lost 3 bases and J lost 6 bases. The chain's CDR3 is CSARVMTGRNGYTF. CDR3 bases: TGCAGTGCTAGGGTCATGACAGGGAGGAATGGCTACACCTTC.

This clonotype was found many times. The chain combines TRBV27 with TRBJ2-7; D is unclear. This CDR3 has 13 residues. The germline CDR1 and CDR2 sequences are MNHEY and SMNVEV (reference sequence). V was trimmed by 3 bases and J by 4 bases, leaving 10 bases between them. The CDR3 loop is CASSFKFRYEQYF. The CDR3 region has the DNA TGTGCCAGCAGTTTTAAATTTCGGTACGAGCAGTACTTC.

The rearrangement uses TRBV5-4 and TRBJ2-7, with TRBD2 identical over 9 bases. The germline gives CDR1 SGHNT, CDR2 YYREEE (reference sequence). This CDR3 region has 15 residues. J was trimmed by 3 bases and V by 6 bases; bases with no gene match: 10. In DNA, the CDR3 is TGTGCCAGCAAACCCTCTAGCGGGGCTTACTACGAGCAGTACTTC. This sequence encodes CASKPSSGAYYEQYF.

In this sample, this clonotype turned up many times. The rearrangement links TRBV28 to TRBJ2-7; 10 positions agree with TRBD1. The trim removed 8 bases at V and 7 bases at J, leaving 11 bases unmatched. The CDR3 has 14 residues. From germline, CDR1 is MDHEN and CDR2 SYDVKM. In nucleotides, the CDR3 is TGTGCCAGCCAAGACAGGGGGCTCGGTAGGGAGCAGTACTTC. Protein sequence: CASQDRGLGREQYF.

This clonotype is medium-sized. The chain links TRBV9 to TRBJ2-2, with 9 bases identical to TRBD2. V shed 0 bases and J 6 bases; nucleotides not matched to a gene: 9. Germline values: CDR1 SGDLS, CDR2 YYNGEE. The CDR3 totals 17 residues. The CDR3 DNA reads TGTGCCAGCAGCGTAGAGGCGGGGGGGCCGTCATCCGGGGAGCTGTTTTTT. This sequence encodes CASSVEAGGPSSGELFF.

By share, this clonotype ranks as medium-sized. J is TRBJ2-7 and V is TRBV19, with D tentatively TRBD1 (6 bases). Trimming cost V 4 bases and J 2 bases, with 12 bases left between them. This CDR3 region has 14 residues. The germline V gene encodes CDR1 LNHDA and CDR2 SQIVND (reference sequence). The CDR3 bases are TGTGCCAGTAGTAATTCACAGGGAACCTACGAGCAGTACTTC. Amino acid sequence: CASSNSQGTYEQYF.

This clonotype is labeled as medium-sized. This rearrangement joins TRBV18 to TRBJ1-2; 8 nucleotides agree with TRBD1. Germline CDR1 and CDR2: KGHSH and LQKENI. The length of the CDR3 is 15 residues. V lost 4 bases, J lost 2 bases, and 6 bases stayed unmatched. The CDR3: CASSLRQGSNYGYTF. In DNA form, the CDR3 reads TGTGCCAGCTCACTCCGACAGGGGTCAAACTATGGCTACACCTTC.

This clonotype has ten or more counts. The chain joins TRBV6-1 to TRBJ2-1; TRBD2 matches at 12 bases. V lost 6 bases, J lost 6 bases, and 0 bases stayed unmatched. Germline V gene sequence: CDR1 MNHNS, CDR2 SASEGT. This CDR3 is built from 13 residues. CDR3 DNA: TGTGCCAGCAGGACTAGCGGGAGCAATGAGCAGTTCTTC. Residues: CASRTSGSNEQFF.

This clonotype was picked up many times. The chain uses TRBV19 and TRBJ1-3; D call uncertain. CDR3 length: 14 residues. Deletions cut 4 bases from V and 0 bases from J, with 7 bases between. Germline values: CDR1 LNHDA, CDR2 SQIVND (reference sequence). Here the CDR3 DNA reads TGTGCCAGTAGTAAAGAGACCTCTGGAAACACCATATATTTT. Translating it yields CASSKETSGNTIYF.

The CDR3 DNA reads as TGCGCCAGCAGCTTCGGCACGGGAGGGCACGAGCAGTACTTC. Protein sequence: CASSFGTGGHEQYF. The chain couples TRBV5-1 to TRBJ2-7; 8 nucleotides agree with TRBD2. The V segment lost 2 bases and the J segment 5 bases; nucleotides outside the gene matches: 6. In germline, CDR1 is SGHRS, CDR2 YFSETQ. This CDR3 has 14 amino acids.

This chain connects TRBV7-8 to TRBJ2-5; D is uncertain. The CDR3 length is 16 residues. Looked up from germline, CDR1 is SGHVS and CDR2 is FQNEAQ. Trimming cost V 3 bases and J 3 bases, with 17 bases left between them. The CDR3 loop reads CASSFFRLDGEETQYF. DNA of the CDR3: TGTGCCAGCAGCTTTTTTCGCCTGGACGGAGAAGAGACCCAGTACTTC.

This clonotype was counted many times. This CDR3 is CASSLRGTSGRNSYEQYF. The DNA for the CDR3 is TGTGCCAGCAGCCTACGAGGGACTAGCGGGAGGAACTCCTACGAGCAGTACTTC. The gene calls are TRBV3-1 and TRBJ2-7, with TRBD2 identical over 15 bases. Germline CDR1 LGHDT, CDR2 YNNKEL (reference sequence). The CDR3 has 18 amino acids. The trim removed 4 bases at V and 0 bases at J, leaving 7 bases unmatched.

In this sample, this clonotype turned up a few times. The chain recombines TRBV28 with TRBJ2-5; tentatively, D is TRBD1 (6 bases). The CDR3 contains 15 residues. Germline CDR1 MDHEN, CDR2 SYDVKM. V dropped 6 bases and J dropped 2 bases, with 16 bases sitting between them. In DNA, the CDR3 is TGTGCCAGCAGCCCGGACAGTTTTCCGCAAGAGACCCAGTACTTC. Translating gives CASSPDSFPQETQYF.

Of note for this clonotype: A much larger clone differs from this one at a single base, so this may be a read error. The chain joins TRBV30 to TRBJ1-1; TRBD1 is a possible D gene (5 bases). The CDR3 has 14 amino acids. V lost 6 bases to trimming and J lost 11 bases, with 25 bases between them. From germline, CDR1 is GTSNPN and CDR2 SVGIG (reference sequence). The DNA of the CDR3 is TGTGCCTGTTCAACCGGGGCAGGGCCTGCGGGGGCTTTCTTT. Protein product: CACSTGAGPAGAFF.

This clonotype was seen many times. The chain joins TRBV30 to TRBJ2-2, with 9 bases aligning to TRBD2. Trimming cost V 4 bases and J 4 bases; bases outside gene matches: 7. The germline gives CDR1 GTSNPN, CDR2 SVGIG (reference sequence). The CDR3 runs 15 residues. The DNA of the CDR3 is TGTGCCTGGACGACCCTAGCGGGGTTCACCGGGGAGCTGTTTTTT. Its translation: CAWTTLAGFTGELFF.

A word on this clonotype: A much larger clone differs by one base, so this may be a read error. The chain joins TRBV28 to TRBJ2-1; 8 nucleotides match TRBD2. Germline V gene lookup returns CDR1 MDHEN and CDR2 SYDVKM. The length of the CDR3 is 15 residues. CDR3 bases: TGTGCCAGCATTTTACCCGGGGGGGCCGGGAATGAGCAGTTCTTC. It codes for CASILPGGAGNEQFF.

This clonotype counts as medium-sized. CDR3 nucleotides: TGTGCCAGCTCACTGGGACAGGGCTACGAGCAGTACTTC. It specifies CASSLGQGYEQYF. This rearrangement joins TRBV18 to TRBJ2-7, with 9 bases aligning to TRBD1. The CDR3 is 13 residues long. Germline V gives CDR1 KGHSH, CDR2 LQKENI. The J segment lost 3 bases and the V segment lost 4 bases, leaving 1 base of the junction unmatched.

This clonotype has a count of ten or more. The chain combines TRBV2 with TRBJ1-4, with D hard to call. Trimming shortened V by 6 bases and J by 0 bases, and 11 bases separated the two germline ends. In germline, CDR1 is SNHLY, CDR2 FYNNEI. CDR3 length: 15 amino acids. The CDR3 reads CASSQDGSTNEKLFF. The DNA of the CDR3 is TGTGCCAGCAGCCAGGACGGTTCAACTAATGAAAAACTGTTTTTT. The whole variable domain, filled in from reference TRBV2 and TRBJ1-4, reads EPEVTQTPSHQVTQMGQEVILRCVPISNHLYFYWYRQILGQKVEFLVSFYNNEISEKSEIFDDQFSVERPDGSNFTLKIRSTKLEDSAMYFCASSQDGSTNEKLFFGSGTQLSVL.

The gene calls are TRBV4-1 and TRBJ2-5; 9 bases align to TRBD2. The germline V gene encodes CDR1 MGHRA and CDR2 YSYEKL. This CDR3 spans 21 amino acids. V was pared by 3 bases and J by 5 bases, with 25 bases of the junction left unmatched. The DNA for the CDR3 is TGCGCCAGCAGCCAGCTTACCCTAGCGGGACTCACAACTTTTCGTGGGGAGACCCAGTACTTC. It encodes CASSQLTLAGLTTFRGETQYF.

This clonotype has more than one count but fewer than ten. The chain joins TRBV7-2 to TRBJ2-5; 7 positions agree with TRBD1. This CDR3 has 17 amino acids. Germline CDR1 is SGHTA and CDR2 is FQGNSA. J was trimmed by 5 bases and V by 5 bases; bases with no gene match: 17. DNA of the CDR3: TGTGCCAGCAGCCCAGGACAGAGGGGGCGAGTAGTGGAGACCCAGTACTTC. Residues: CASSPGQRGRVVETQYF.

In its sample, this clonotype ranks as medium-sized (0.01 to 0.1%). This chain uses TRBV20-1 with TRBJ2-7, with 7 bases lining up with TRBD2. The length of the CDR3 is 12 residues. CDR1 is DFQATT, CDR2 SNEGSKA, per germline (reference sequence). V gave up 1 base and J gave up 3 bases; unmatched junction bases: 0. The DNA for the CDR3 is TGCAGTGCTAGAGGGGAGGGCTACGAGCAGTACTTC. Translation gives CSARGEGYEQYF.

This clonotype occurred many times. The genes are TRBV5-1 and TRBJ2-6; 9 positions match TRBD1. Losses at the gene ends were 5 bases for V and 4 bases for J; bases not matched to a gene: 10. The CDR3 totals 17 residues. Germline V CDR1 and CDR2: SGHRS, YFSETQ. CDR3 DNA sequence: TGCGCCAGCAGACCGACAGGGGGAACGGGCGGGGCCAACGTCCTGACTTTC. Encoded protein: CASRPTGGTGGANVLTF.

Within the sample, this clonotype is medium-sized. CDR3 amino acids: CASSLGAVTDTQYF. CDR3 coding DNA: TGCGCCAGCAGCTTGGGAGCGGTAACCGATACGCAGTATTTT. The rearrangement joins TRBV5-1 to TRBJ2-3; weak D call: TRBD2 (5 bases). The V and J ends lost 0 bases and 6 bases respectively, with 11 bases between them. Per germline, CDR1 SGHRS and CDR2 YFSETQ. CDR3 length: 14 residues.

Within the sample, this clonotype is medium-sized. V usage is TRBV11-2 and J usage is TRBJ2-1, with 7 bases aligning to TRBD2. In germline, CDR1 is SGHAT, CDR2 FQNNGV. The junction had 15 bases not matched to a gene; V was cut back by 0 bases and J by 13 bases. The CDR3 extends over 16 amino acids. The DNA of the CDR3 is TGTGCCAGCAGCTTAGATCTGGGAGGGCCTCGTCTCCTCCAGTTCTTC. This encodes CASSLDLGGPRLLQFF.